This TCR beta chain was captured by sequencing in a study of control samples from healthy donors and cancer patients. V lost 7 bases, J lost 1 base, and 8 bases lay in between. The V gene's germline CDR1 is SNHLY and CDR2 FYNNEI. The CDR3 has 13 residues. The assay was immunoSEQ multiplex PCR, and TCRdb's table has in-frame clones only and misses some. The table shows approximately 100,000 clones, with 85% to 90% occurring only once. This chain joins TRBV2 and TRBJ1-5; unclear D gene. The sequence was collected from a man aged 25 to 45 in good health. Sequenced: blood. CDR3: CASTARSNQPQHF. CDR3 DNA: TGTGCCAGCACAGCTCGAAGCAATCAGCCCCAGCATTTT. The variable domain in full, with the rest retrieved from reference TRBV2 and TRBJ1-5, is EPEVTQTPSHQVTQMGQEVILRCVPISNHLYFYWYRQILGQKVEFLVSFYNNEISEKSEIFDDQFSVERPDGSNFTLKIRSTKLEDSAMYFCASTARSNQPQHFGDGTRLSIL.